Presented here are 30 T cell receptor beta chains from one specimen sequenced in a study of shared clonotypes between healthy human individuals (dated by TCRdb to the early 2020s). The library was produced with the immunoSEQ multiplex PCR assay. Imported from immuneACCESS, the table was reduced by TCRdb to in-frame sequences with V and J called. These copies leave out some clones; in studies compared against another copy, an unresolved V gene accounts for under half, and the cause of the remainder is not known. Across this sample there are hundreds of thousands of clones, with 90% to 97% seen only once. The ten most abundant clones make up roughly 0.06% of the sample. Sequencing was done on a sample of naive CD4+ T cells sorted from blood. Sample cell subset or site, as interpreted from the label and publication: CD45RA+ positively selected. The receptors come from a woman in her 30s in good health.

This chain links TRBV18 with TRBJ1-1; 11 nucleotides match TRBD1. The CDR3 totals 15 residues. Germline V gene lookup returns CDR1 KGHSH and CDR2 LQKENI. V gave up 3 bases and J gave up 10 bases; unmatched junction bases: 10. The CDR3 sequence: CASSPDRDRGKGAFF. The DNA for the CDR3 is TGTGCCAGCTCACCGGACCGGGACAGGGGGAAGGGAGCTTTCTTT.

The J gene is TRBJ1-1, the V gene TRBV27; no clear D gene. The CDR3 runs to 13 residues. The germline V and J ends were trimmed by 7 bases and 3 bases, with 12 bases remaining between them. From germline, CDR1 is MNHEY and CDR2 SMNVEV (reference sequence). In DNA form, the CDR3 reads TGTGCCAGCAAACTTGGTTGGGACACTGAAGCTTTCTTT. Amino acid sequence: CASKLGWDTEAFF.

The J gene is TRBJ1-6, the V gene TRBV20-1, with D unresolved. V lost 5 bases and J lost 9, with 5 bases in between. The germline CDR1 and CDR2 sequences are DFQATT and SNEGSKA (reference sequence). The length of the CDR3 is 10 residues. CDR3 DNA sequence: TGCAGTGCTGCTGGTTCACCCCTCCACTTT. Its protein product is CSAAGSPLHF.

Notes on this clone: The identical CDR3 is also encoded by other nucleotide sequences in the sample. The chain is built from TRBV5-1 and TRBJ2-3; D is possibly TRBD2 (5 bases). The V and J ends lost 3 bases and 4 bases respectively, with 9 bases between them. Germline CDR1 is SGHRS and CDR2 is YFSETQ. The CDR3 covers 13 residues. The CDR3 loop is CASSSGGPDTQYF. CDR3 DNA sequence: TGCGCCAGCAGCTCTGGAGGTCCAGATACGCAGTATTTT.

This chain uses TRBV10-2 with TRBJ2-7; D is possibly TRBD1 (5 bases). There are 14 residues in the CDR3. Deletions cut 3 bases from V and 5 bases from J, with 14 bases between. From germline, CDR1 is WSHSY and CDR2 SAAADI. CDR3 residues: CASSDPAGSNEQYF. The CDR3 nucleotides read TGCGCCAGCAGTGACCCCGCAGGGTCTAACGAGCAGTACTTC.

The chain couples TRBV15 to TRBJ2-7; a possible D gene is TRBD1 (6 bases). The V end lost 0 bases, the J end lost 2 bases, and 14 bases lay between the germline ends. Germline assignment: CDR1 LNHNV and CDR2 YYDKDF (reference sequence). The CDR3 has 16 residues. CDR3 loop: CATSRDLETGAYEQYF. The CDR3 DNA reads as TGTGCCACCAGCAGAGATCTCGAGACAGGAGCCTACGAGCAGTACTTC.

V usage is TRBV19 and J usage is TRBJ2-3, with D perhaps matching TRBD1 (6 bases). The CDR3 loop spans 14 amino acids. Germline CDR1 reads LNHDA; CDR2 reads SQIVND (reference sequence). Trimming pared 3 bases from V and 2 bases from J, leaving 9 bases between. The DNA for the CDR3 is TGTGCCAGTAGTATCCCGGGACACACAGATACGCAGTATTTT. The encoded protein is CASSIPGHTDTQYF.

The chain carries TRBV9 and TRBJ2-7; possibly TRBD2 for D (6 bases). CDR1 is SGDLS and CDR2 is YYNGEE in the germline V gene. Trimming removed 3 bases from V and 4 bases from J, with 17 bases in between. The CDR3 loop spans 15 amino acids. CDR3 loop: CASSAGTGNLYEQYF. The CDR3 DNA reads as TGTGCCAGCAGCGCGGGGACTGGAAACCTATACGAGCAGTACTTC. Variable domain in full (rest from reference TRBV9 and TRBJ2-7): DSGVTQTPKHLITATGQRVTLRCSPRSGDLSVYWYQQSLDQGLQFLIQYYNGEERAKGNILERFSAQQFPDLHSELNLSSLELGDSALYFCASSAGTGNLYEQYFGPGTRLTVT.

The chain joins TRBV28 to TRBJ2-7, with 7 positions matching TRBD2. Trimming at V came to 4 bases and at J to 4 bases, leaving 13 bases not matched to a gene. CDR1 is MDHEN and CDR2 is SYDVKM in the germline V gene. The CDR3 is 16 residues long. The CDR3 loop reads CASSWDYRLGGYEQYF. For the CDR3, the DNA is TGTGCCAGCAGTTGGGACTACAGACTAGGCGGATACGAGCAGTACTTC.

V gene TRBV7-6 combines with J gene TRBJ2-7; 10 positions match TRBD1. CDR3 size: 16 residues. The V gene end was trimmed by 5 bases and the J gene end by 3 bases; junction bases not matched to a gene: 10. Per germline, CDR1 SGHVS and CDR2 FNYEAQ. The CDR3, as DNA: TGTGCCAGCAGCGTTGAGGGGTGGGACAGGGGCTACGAGCAGTACTTC. Its protein product is CASSVEGWDRGYEQYF.

The V call is TRBV5-1, the J call TRBJ2-7; 9 bases match TRBD1. CDR3 length equals 14 residues. Germline CDR1 SGHRS, CDR2 YFSETQ. V shed 5 bases, J shed 2 bases, and the junction held 5 bases outside the gene matches. The CDR3 sequence: CASRPGQGTYEQYF. The DNA of the CDR3 is TGCGCCAGCAGGCCGGGACAGGGTACCTACGAGCAGTACTTC.

Here the CDR3 reads CSVDPRGGSWGETQYF. Written as DNA, the CDR3 is TGCAGCGTCGACCCCAGGGGCGGGAGTTGGGGAGAGACCCAGTACTTC. The gene calls are TRBV29-1 and TRBJ2-5; D might be TRBD2 (7 bases). The germline V and J ends were trimmed by 6 bases and 4 bases, with 24 bases remaining between them. Looked up from germline, CDR1 is SQVTM and CDR2 is ANQGSEA. This CDR3 contains 16 residues.

The chain uses TRBV5-6 and TRBJ1-2; 8 bases align to TRBD1. V was clipped by 4 bases and J by 4 bases; unmatched bases: 6. The V gene's germline CDR1 is SGHDT and CDR2 YYEEEE. This CDR3 contains 14 residues. CDR3 region: CASSRETGVYGYTF. CDR3 sequence (DNA): TGTGCCAGCAGCCGAGAGACAGGGGTCTATGGCTACACCTTC.

The chain has TRBV5-4 and TRBJ1-4, with D unresolved. Germline loops: CDR1 SGHNT, CDR2 YYREEE (reference sequence). V was cut by 4 bases and J by 7 bases, with 17 bases left in between. CDR3 length: 15 amino acids. CDR3 sequence: CASSLRVGNGEKLFF. CDR3 DNA sequence: TGTGCCAGCAGCCTCCGGGTAGGGAATGGTGAAAAACTGTTTTTT. The whole variable domain, remainder taken from reference TRBV5-4 and TRBJ1-4, is ETGVTQSPTHLIKTRGQQVTLRCSSQSGHNTVSWYQQALGQGPQFIFQYYREEENGRGNFPPRFSGLQFPNYSSELNVNALELDDSALYLCASSLRVGNGEKLFFGSGTQLSVL.

This clone was counted once. The chain employs TRBV6-1 and TRBJ2-5; D perhaps matches TRBD2 (6 bases). CDR1 and CDR2 (germline): MNHNS, SASEGT. V was cut by 2 bases and J by 2 bases, with 9 bases left in between. The CDR3 runs 14 residues. CDR3 region: CASSEPGRQETQYF. The CDR3 DNA follows: TGTGCCAGCAGTGAACCAGGGAGGCAAGAGACCCAGTACTTC.

The gene calls are TRBV5-1 and TRBJ2-3; the match to TRBD1 covers 7 bases. The CDR3 covers 15 residues. J lost 0 bases, V lost 4 bases, and 5 bases had no gene match. The V gene's germline CDR1 is SGHRS and CDR2 YFSETQ. CDR3 region: CASSEEGASTDTQYF. The DNA of the CDR3 is TGCGCCAGCAGCGAAGAGGGGGCAAGCACAGATACGCAGTATTTT.

The V gene is TRBV6-6, the J gene TRBJ1-5; possibly TRBD1 for D (6 bases). V was clipped by 6 bases and J by 4 bases, with 13 bases between them. The germline V gene encodes CDR1 MNHNY and CDR2 SVGAGI (reference sequence). CDR3 size: 14 residues. The chain's CDR3 is CASSKGQLNQPQHF. CDR3 bases: TGTGCCAGCAGCAAAGGACAGTTGAATCAGCCCCAGCATTTT.

The V gene is TRBV7-8, the J gene TRBJ2-1, with 10 bases aligning to TRBD2. V gave up 2 bases and J gave up 7 bases; unmatched junction bases: 17. This CDR3 has 19 amino acids. The V gene's germline CDR1 is SGHVS and CDR2 FQNEAQ. Here the CDR3 DNA reads TGTGCCAGCAGCTTACACCACAGTAGCGGGAGGATCTACGGGAATGAGCAGTTCTTC. Amino acids: CASSLHHSSGRIYGNEQFF.

The J gene is TRBJ1-6, the V gene TRBV2, with 9 bases that match TRBD1. After removal of 8 bases from V and 7 bases from J, the junction contained 6 bases not matched to a gene. From germline, CDR1 is SNHLY and CDR2 FYNNEI. The length of the CDR3 is 14 residues. The CDR3 loop reads CASFWDRENSPLHF. The CDR3 coding sequence is TGTGCCAGCTTTTGGGACAGGGAGAATTCACCCCTCCACTTT.

V gene TRBV7-9 combines with J gene TRBJ1-1; D not certain. With 4 bases removed from V and 5 bases from J, the gap between germline ends came to 17 bases. Germline V gene data show CDR1 as SEHNR and CDR2 as FQNEAQ (reference sequence). The CDR3 runs to 15 residues. The CDR3 region is CASSSPGGELTEAFF. CDR3 coding DNA: TGTGCCAGCAGCTCCCCCGGCGGGGAACTGACTGAAGCTTTCTTT.

This clone is a singleton in its sample. The genes are TRBV30 and TRBJ2-3; maybe TRBD1 (6 bases). Germline V gene lookup returns CDR1 GTSNPN and CDR2 SVGIG (reference sequence). Trimming stripped 3 bases from V and 4 bases from J, with 8 bases between. The CDR3 runs 12 residues. CDR3 sequence reads: CAWSAGADTQYF. DNA of the CDR3: TGTGCCTGGAGCGCAGGGGCAGATACGCAGTATTTT.

The V call is TRBV5-4, the J call TRBJ1-4; D unclear. This CDR3 comprises 14 residues. The V end was cut by 4 bases, the J end by 7 bases, with 14 bases between. CDR1 SGHNT and CDR2 YYREEE come from the germline V gene (reference sequence). In nucleotides, the CDR3 is TGTGCCAGCAGCCGCAACAGTGAGGGTGAAAAACTGTTTTTT. Translated: CASSRNSEGEKLFF. The full variable domain, in which reference TRBV5-4 and TRBJ1-4 provide the parts outside the CDR3, is ETGVTQSPTHLIKTRGQQVTLRCSSQSGHNTVSWYQQALGQGPQFIFQYYREEENGRGNFPPRFSGLQFPNYSSELNVNALELDDSALYLCASSRNSEGEKLFFGSGTQLSVL.

The count of this clone is one. This rearrangement joins TRBV19 to TRBJ1-6; D gene uncertain. The CDR3 sequence is 15 residues long. Germline V CDR1 and CDR2: LNHDA, SQIVND (reference sequence). V was pared by 1 base and J by 5 bases, with 9 bases between. The CDR3 DNA sequence: TGTGCCAGTAGTATAGTCTGGACGGATAATTCACCCCTCCACTTT. This translates into CASSIVWTDNSPLHF.

In the case of this clone: The same CDR3 also results from other DNA sequences found in this sample. The rearrangement uses TRBV18 and TRBJ2-7, with D unclear. Trimming took off 2 bases at V and 2 bases at J, with 4 bases between the two ends. Per the germline V gene, CDR1 is KGHSH and CDR2 is LQKENI. The length of the CDR3 is 12 residues. The CDR3 DNA is TGTGCCAGCTCACCAAGCCCCTACGAGCAGTACTTC. Amino acid sequence: CASSPSPYEQYF.

This clone has only one observation. The chain has TRBV7-3 and TRBJ2-6; 7 bases map to TRBD1. This CDR3 is built from 16 residues. Germline V gene data show CDR1 as SGHTA and CDR2 as FQGTGA. Unmatched junction bases numbered 6, after V lost 5 bases and J lost 2 bases. The chain's CDR3 is CASSRGQGAGANVLTF. CDR3 nucleotide sequence: TGTGCCAGCAGCCGAGGGCAGGGGGCTGGGGCCAACGTCCTGACTTTC.

V usage is TRBV6-5 and J usage is TRBJ1-4; no firm D call. Germline values: CDR1 MNHEY, CDR2 SVGAGI. The CDR3 totals 16 residues. The germline V and J ends were trimmed by 2 bases and 0 bases, with 10 bases remaining between them. The CDR3 here is CASSYPLMPTNEKLFF. In DNA, the CDR3 is TGTGCCAGCAGTTACCCATTGATGCCAACTAATGAAAAACTGTTTTTT.

The J gene is TRBJ2-2, the V gene TRBV7-3; 8 bases are shared with TRBD2. The germline V gene has CDR1 SGHTA and CDR2 FQGTGA. The CDR3 runs 16 residues. Trimming at V came to 5 bases and at J to 7 bases, leaving 12 bases not matched to a gene. The CDR3 protein is CASSPYGTSQIGELFF. The CDR3 bases are TGTGCCAGCAGCCCATACGGGACTAGTCAGATCGGGGAGCTGTTTTTT.

This clone was observed a single time. The chain carries TRBV5-1 and TRBJ1-1; no clear D. From germline, CDR1 is SGHRS and CDR2 YFSETQ. This CDR3 is 14 amino acids long. Trimming removed 0 bases from V and 8 bases from J, with 14 bases in between. The CDR3 coding sequence is TGCGCCAGCAGCTTGGTTTCGGGGTATCAAGAAGCTTTCTTT. Translating it yields CASSLVSGYQEAFF.

V and J are TRBV20-1 and TRBJ2-7; no reliable D call. This CDR3 comprises 10 residues. Germline CDR1 and CDR2: DFQATT and SNEGSKA (reference sequence). V lost 5 bases to trimming and J lost 4 bases, with 6 bases between them. CDR3 sequence (DNA): TGCAGTGCTGTAGAGTACGAGCAGTACTTC. This gives the protein CSAVEYEQYF.

The chain links TRBV27 to TRBJ2-3; a weak D match, TRBD2 (5 bases). From germline, CDR1 is MNHEY and CDR2 SMNVEV (reference sequence). Trimming left V 6 bases short and J 1 base short, with 11 bases between. This CDR3 region has 14 residues. CDR3 amino acids: CASSSGEGTDTQYF. DNA for the CDR3: TGTGCCAGCAGCTCCGGGGAAGGCACAGATACGCAGTATTTT.